The text below deals with one T cell receptor beta chain. This sample was included in a study of blood T cell repertoires in COVID-19. Across the whole study: PBMCs, B-cell-depleted T cells, or T cells provided the cDNA or gDNA that made up the material.

Here immunoSEQ multiplex PCR was the method, and the copy in TCRdb shows in-frame clones only, minus some. The repertoire holds 390,000 or so clones, with 80% to 90% as singletons. This CDR3 is 14 amino acids long. With V trimmed by 5 bases and J by 5 bases, 5 bases remained unmatched. Germline V CDR1 and CDR2: SGHAT, FQNNGV. Living in 25 or so US areas, the participants were between roughly 18 and 90 years of age. Participants were placed into cohorts based on the clinical history they reported. This TCR derives from a young man who had recovered from COVID-19. Specimen: PBMCs or T cells enriched from blood (not recorded which). The V call is TRBV11-2, the J call TRBJ2-1, with 8 bases that match TRBD2. The DNA for the CDR3 is TGTGCCAGCAGCCTCTTCGGGGGGGACAATGAGCAGTTCTTC. Protein product: CASSLFGGDNEQFF.